The next 21 T cell receptor beta chains were all read from a single sample in a study of blood T cell repertoires in COVID-19. Only in-frame clones appear in the TCRdb table, and some are missing; sequencing was by immunoSEQ multiplex PCR. The data contain tens of thousands of clones, 85% to 95% of them singletons. The specimen was peripheral blood. These receptors all come from a human donor in a cohort sampled during active COVID-19.

The chain uses TRBV7-6 and TRBJ1-1; D unresolved. Looked up from germline, CDR1 is SGHVS and CDR2 is FNYEAQ. This CDR3 spans 13 amino acids. V dropped 4 bases and J dropped 0 bases, with 6 bases sitting between them. The CDR3 DNA reads as TGTGCCAGCAGCTCGAGTGTGAACACTGAAGCTTTCTTT. Protein sequence: CASSSSVNTEAFF.

The chain links TRBV4-2 to TRBJ2-1; D perhaps matches TRBD2 (6 bases). From germline, CDR1 is LGHNA and CDR2 YNFKEQ. Trimming cost V 3 bases and J 1 base, with 16 bases left between them. The CDR3 spans 17 residues. The CDR3 DNA reads TGTGCCAGCAGCCAGGACCGGGGAGGAGGTTCCTACAATGAGCAGTTCTTC. Its protein product is CASSQDRGGGSYNEQFF.

The chain recombines TRBV6-4 with TRBJ1-3; 11 nucleotides match TRBD1. The CDR3 runs to 17 residues. The germline V gene encodes CDR1 MRHNA and CDR2 SNTAGT. Losses at the gene ends were 6 bases for V and 2 bases for J; bases not matched to a gene: 9. The CDR3 sequence is CASSPGTGGPAGNTIYF. The CDR3 DNA reads as TGTGCCAGCAGCCCAGGGACAGGGGGGCCTGCTGGAAACACCATATATTTT.

V is TRBV12-3 or TRBV12-4 and J is TRBJ2-5, with no clear D. Trimming left V 5 bases short and J 4 bases short, with 11 bases between. CDR3 length: 13 amino acids. The CDR3 loop is CASSGLRLETQYF. The CDR3 nucleotides are TGTGCCAGCAGTGGGCTCAGGTTAGAGACCCAGTACTTC.

The chain recombines TRBV19 with TRBJ1-4; the D gene is possibly TRBD1 (5 bases). The CDR3 has 15 residues. Looked up from germline, CDR1 is LNHDA and CDR2 is SQIVND (reference sequence). V lost 4 bases and J 5 bases, leaving 14 bases between the germline ends. CDR3 in amino acids: CASSTPTARNEKLFF. The CDR3 DNA is TGTGCCAGTAGTACCCCGACAGCGAGGAATGAAAAACTGTTTTTT.

The chain has TRBV7-2 and TRBJ2-6, with TRBD1 matching over 9 bases. Germline V gene sequence: CDR1 SGHTA, CDR2 FQGNSA. This CDR3 is 17 amino acids long. The J segment lost 0 bases and the V segment lost 5 bases, leaving 5 bases of the junction unmatched. CDR3 bases: TGTGCCAGCAGCCTCGGACAGGGGCCCTCTGGGGCCAACGTCCTGACTTTC. As protein: CASSLGQGPSGANVLTF.

The chain is built from TRBV12-3 or TRBV12-4 and TRBJ2-5, with D possibly matching TRBD2 (5 bases). The V gene lost 8 bases and the J gene lost 5 bases, with 12 bases spanning the gap. This CDR3 has 12 residues. CDR3 DNA: TGTGCCAGCGCAGGACTGAGGGAGACCCAGTACTTC. Protein: CASAGLRETQYF.

V usage is TRBV7-3 and J usage is TRBJ2-2; D perhaps matches TRBD2 (6 bases). CDR3 size: 15 residues. Germline loops: CDR1 SGHTA, CDR2 FQGTGA. The V gene lost 2 bases and the J gene lost 0 bases, with 7 bases spanning the gap. The CDR3 loop is CASSLWGANTGELFF. The CDR3, as DNA: TGTGCCAGCAGCTTATGGGGGGCGAACACCGGGGAGCTGTTTTTT.

The chain has TRBV5-1 and TRBJ1-2, with 8 bases fitting TRBD1. Trimming removed 4 bases from V and 0 bases from J; junction bases left unmatched: 5. Germline V gives CDR1 SGHRS, CDR2 YFSETQ. CDR3 length equals 15 residues. The CDR3 sequence is CASSKTDRANYGYTF. CDR3 DNA: TGCGCCAGCAGCAAGACGGACAGGGCTAACTATGGCTACACCTTC.

The gene calls are TRBV5-1 and TRBJ2-3; 7 bases are shared with TRBD2. The CDR3 contains 14 residues. In germline, CDR1 is SGHRS, CDR2 YFSETQ. The V gene end was trimmed by 5 bases and the J gene end by 4 bases; junction bases not matched to a gene: 7. The CDR3 region has the DNA TGCGCCAGCAGTCCTGGACTAGTTGCAGATACGCAGTATTTT. Protein sequence: CASSPGLVADTQYF.

V and J are TRBV27 and TRBJ1-5; TRBD1 matches at 9 bases. This CDR3 has 15 residues. Germline V lookup: CDR1 MNHEY, CDR2 SMNVEV (reference sequence). The trim removed 6 bases at V and 7 bases at J, leaving 10 bases unmatched. The DNA for the CDR3 is TGTGCCAGCAGGTTGGGGACAGGGTCGGGGCAGCCCCAGCATTTT. Its protein product is CASRLGTGSGQPQHF.

The chain joins TRBV15 to TRBJ1-6; 11 bases are a match to TRBD1. J was trimmed by 9 bases and V by 5 bases; bases with no gene match: 9. Germline V gene data show CDR1 as LNHNV and CDR2 as YYDKDF (reference sequence). This CDR3 is built from 16 residues. The chain's CDR3 is CATSGRDRGYSSPLHF. CDR3 coding DNA: TGTGCCACCAGCGGCCGGGACAGGGGGTACAGTTCACCCCTCCACTTT.

The chain couples TRBV30 to TRBJ2-1; 7 bases are shared with TRBD1. This CDR3 comprises 15 residues. Germline CDR1 GTSNPN, CDR2 SVGIG (reference sequence). Unmatched junction bases numbered 6, after V lost 3 bases and J lost 1 base. In DNA form, the CDR3 reads TGTGCCTGGAGGTCCCAGGGGGAATCCTACAATGAGCAGTTCTTC. Translation gives CAWRSQGESYNEQFF.

The chain combines TRBV30 with TRBJ1-4; 8 bases are shared with TRBD1. Germline V gives CDR1 GTSNPN, CDR2 SVGIG (reference sequence). The J segment lost 4 bases and the V segment lost 1 base, leaving 8 bases of the junction unmatched. The CDR3 consists of 16 residues. The CDR3 DNA sequence: TGTGCCTGGAGTGCTAACGACAGGGGCAATAATGAAAAACTGTTTTTT. Translating gives CAWSANDRGNNEKLFF.

This clone appeared once. This rearrangement joins TRBV5-4 to TRBJ2-7, with 8 bases identical to TRBD2. J was trimmed by 1 base and V by 3 bases; bases with no gene match: 9. The CDR3 has 16 residues. Germline CDR1 and CDR2: SGHNT and YYREEE (reference sequence). The DNA of the CDR3 is TGTGCCAGCAGCTCCTTAGCGGGGAGGGATTCCTACGAGCAGTACTTC. This translates into CASSSLAGRDSYEQYF.

The genes are TRBV23-1 and TRBJ1-2; D perhaps matches TRBD1 (6 bases). TRBV23-1 is assigned to the ORF class and has an uncertain function. The V end lost 3 bases, the J end lost 4 bases, and 12 bases lay between the germline ends. CDR3 length equals 14 residues. This CDR3 reads CASSHPRGPYGYTF. CDR3 bases: TGCGCCAGCAGTCACCCCAGGGGCCCCTATGGCTACACCTTC.

This clone was observed a single time. Here the CDR3 DNA reads TGTGCCAGCAGTCGACTTCCCCCACGCAGAACCGATAGCAGCTCTGGAAACACCATATATTTT. Protein: CASSRLPPRRTDSSSGNTIYF. The chain has TRBV27 and TRBJ1-3; D is uncertain. This CDR3 is 21 amino acids long. The V and J ends lost 5 bases and 0 bases respectively, with 29 bases between them. The germline V gene has CDR1 MNHEY and CDR2 SMNVEV (reference sequence).

This clone was detected only once. The chain employs TRBV11-3 and TRBJ2-7, with D possibly TRBD2 on 6 matching bases. The CDR3 spans 16 residues. Germline CDR1 is SGHNT and CDR2 is YENEEA. V was clipped by 0 bases and J by 7 bases, with 19 bases between them. The CDR3 sequence is CASSLEGGVGHREQYF. The CDR3 region has the DNA TGTGCCAGCAGCTTAGAGGGGGGTGTGGGCCATCGGGAGCAGTACTTC. Looking up the rest from reference TRBV11-3 and TRBJ2-7 gives the full variable domain: EAGVVQSPRYKIIEKKQPVAFWCNPISGHNTLYWYLQNLGQGPELLIRYENEEAVDDSQLPKDRFSAERLKGVDSTLKIQPAELGDSAVYLCASSLEGGVGHREQYFGPGTRLTVT.

This clone was observed once. The genes are TRBV2 and TRBJ2-6; tentative D call: TRBD2 (6 bases). The CDR3 is 15 residues long. Looked up from germline, CDR1 is SNHLY and CDR2 is FYNNEI. Trimming took off 11 bases at V and 4 bases at J, with 18 bases between the two ends. CDR3: CAGGTIRLGANVLTF. The CDR3 DNA follows: TGTGCCGGGGGGACCATCCGGTTGGGGGCCAACGTCCTGACTTTC.

V and J are TRBV6-4 and TRBJ2-1; 7 positions agree with TRBD2. Germline loops: CDR1 MRHNA, CDR2 SNTAGT. V lost 2 bases and J lost 4; bases outside the gene matches: 14. This CDR3 has 18 amino acids. The CDR3 DNA reads TGTGCCAGCAGTGACACCTTGGCTAGCGGAGCGAGTTACAATGAGCAGTTCTTC. It yields the protein CASSDTLASGASYNEQFF.

The rearrangement uses TRBV24-1 and TRBJ2-3; TRBD2 agrees at 8 bases. Germline V gene lookup returns CDR1 KGHDR and CDR2 SFDVKD. Trimming cost V 3 bases and J 0 bases; bases outside gene matches: 1. The CDR3 has 15 residues. CDR3 in amino acids: CATSDQRGSTDTQYF. As DNA, the CDR3 is TGTGCCACCAGTGATCAGCGGGGGAGCACAGATACGCAGTATTTT.